Below, 6 T cell receptor beta chains from the same sample are listed, as sequenced in a study of T cells in Graves' hyperthyroidism and ophthalmopathy. Regions amplified from RNA transcripts were the TCR beta CDR3 regions. When the TCR CDR3 underwent first-round RT-PCR, the HTBI primer set was used. Each CDR3 protein is one row after TCRdb ran MiXCR on the multiplex PCR reads. The sample lists roughly 630,000 distinct CDR3 sequences, about a sixth seen once, with around 7.5% in the top ten. Specimen: blood. These receptor sequences come from a woman under 40 with Graves' hyperthyroidism.

This clonotype was observed many times. V usage is TRBV7-2 and J usage is TRBJ1-4; D unresolved. Germline V gene data show CDR1 as SGHTA and CDR2 as FQGNSA. Trimming shortened V by 4 bases and J by 7 bases, and 13 bases separated the two germline ends. The CDR3 consists of 14 residues. The DNA for the CDR3 is TGTGCCAGCAGCTCAGTCGGGTTCGGTGAAAAACTGTTTTTT. As protein: CASSSVGFGEKLFF.

This clonotype was detected a few times. The CDR3 nucleotides read TGTGCCAGCTCACTAAGTATCCTAGCGGGAAGCAGCTCCTACAATGAGCAGTTCTTC. Translating gives CASSLSILAGSSSYNEQFF. V is TRBV3-1 and J is TRBJ2-1; 9 bases match TRBD2. The CDR3 has 19 residues. V gave up 8 bases and J gave up 0 bases; unmatched junction bases: 17. In germline, CDR1 is LGHDT, CDR2 YNNKEL (reference sequence).

The chain carries TRBV9 and TRBJ2-7; no reliable D call. V was pared by 3 bases and J by 3 bases, with 16 bases between. Per germline, CDR1 SGDLS and CDR2 YYNGEE. This CDR3 has 15 amino acids. The DNA of the CDR3 is TGTGCCAGCAGCGGGCATGCGGACGCAATCTACGAGCAGTACTTC. This translates into CASSGHADAIYEQYF.

This clonotype occurred many times. V and J are TRBV18 and TRBJ1-3, with D unresolved. The germline V gene encodes CDR1 KGHSH and CDR2 LQKENI. Trimming cost V 1 base and J 1 base, with 5 bases left between them. This CDR3 is 14 amino acids long. The CDR3 nucleotides read TGTGCCAGCTCACCACAGGAATCTGGAAACACCATATATTTT. It specifies CASSPQESGNTIYF.

V and J are TRBV19 and TRBJ1-2; D gene unclear. The CDR3 is 12 residues long. V was cut by 7 bases and J by 4 bases, with 10 bases left in between. Germline V gene lookup returns CDR1 LNHDA and CDR2 SQIVND (reference sequence). The CDR3 reads CASNFDGYGYTF. The CDR3 nucleotides are TGTGCCAGTAATTTCGACGGCTATGGCTACACCTTC.

The rearrangement joins TRBV19 to TRBJ2-1; 7 bases agree with TRBD1. Trimming cost V 7 bases and J 7 bases; bases outside gene matches: 16. Germline V lookup: CDR1 LNHDA, CDR2 SQIVND (reference sequence). The CDR3 has 16 amino acids. CDR3 in amino acids: CASNLANYRGRNEQFF. For the CDR3, the DNA is TGTGCCAGTAATTTGGCGAATTACAGGGGTAGGAATGAGCAGTTCTTC.